This TCR beta chain was documented in a study of T cell responses to AZD1222 COVID-19 vaccine. Findings and limits, study-wide: The CD4 TCRs associated with vaccination extended across spike and predominated at 160-218 and 743-854.

This table comes from immunoSEQ multiplex PCR, and its TCRdb copy is limited to in-frame clones, with some not included. The sample yields about 130,000 clones, just over 85% seen once. Comment on this clone: Antigen unknown.

The CDR3 extends over 14 amino acids. With 0 bases removed from V and 2 bases from J, the gap between germline ends came to 8 bases. Germline CDR1 is SGHDT and CDR2 is YYEEEE. This rearrangement joins TRBV5-6 to TRBJ1-2; D unclear. This clonotype was obtained from an adult in good health. Specimen: peripheral blood, collected on day 0 of AZD1222 vaccination. CDR3 amino acids: CASSLDRTNYGYTF. CDR3 bases: TGTGCCAGCAGCTTGGATCGGACCAACTATGGCTACACCTTC.